This entry lists 27 T cell receptor beta chains sequenced from one sample in a study of OX40 agonist ivuxolimab in advanced cancers. Repertoires were generated with immunoSEQ multiplex PCR, while TCRdb's copy carries only in-frame clones and drops some. There are about 45,000 clones in the sample; roughly 88% occur only once, and 2.6% lies in the top ten. The material was CD4+ or CD8+ T cells sorted from blood, obtained in a trial of the OX40 agonist ivuxolimab. The source of these receptors is an adult with an advanced solid tumor such as melanoma, head and neck, liver or kidney cancer.

Of note for this clone: It is unclear where the CDR3 begins or ends on the DNA, so no DNA is shown, and the CDR3 is as TCRdb lists it. The V gene is TRBV21-1, the J gene TRBJ2-7; the DNA was not compared with TRBD1, the D call given in the table. TRBV21-1 is given as a pseudogene. The CDR3 is made up of 16 amino acids, end residues included. The CDR3 here is CASSNFGQGATYEQYF.

The chain is built from TRBV19 and TRBJ2-1; D may match TRBD1 or TRBD2 (5 bases each). Germline CDR1 reads LNHDA; CDR2 reads SQIVND (reference sequence). CDR3 length: 15 amino acids. The V and J ends lost 5 bases and 0 bases respectively, with 11 bases between them. The DNA for the CDR3 is TGTGCCAGTAGTGAGGCAGGGAGCTCCTACAATGAGCAGTTCTTC. Translating gives CASSEAGSSYNEQFF.

The CDR3 DNA reads as TGCGCCAGCAGCCGAGGTCCCCTGGGCGCAACTAATGAAAAACTGTTTTTT. Its translation is CASSRGPLGATNEKLFF. This chain links TRBV4-3 with TRBJ1-4; D is ambiguous. Germline lookup yields CDR1 LGHNA and CDR2 YSLEER. Trimming removed 4 bases from V and 0 bases from J, with 15 bases in between. The CDR3 has 17 amino acids.

The CDR3 DNA follows: TGTGCCTGGAGTCTTCGAGGGGAGCAGTATTTT. It is translated as CAWSLRGEQYF. The chain combines TRBV30 with TRBJ2-3; D may match TRBD1 or TRBD2 (5 bases each). The CDR3 covers 11 residues. CDR1 and CDR2 (germline): GTSNPN, SVGIG (reference sequence). The V and J ends lost 2 bases and 11 bases respectively, with 11 bases between them.

This clone was picked up one time. The chain is built from TRBV5-4 and TRBJ2-7, with 7 bases fitting TRBD2. CDR1 and CDR2 (germline): SGHNT, YYREEE (reference sequence). The ends lost 4 bases at V and 5 bases at J; junction bases unmatched: 9. The CDR3 length is 14 residues. The CDR3 protein is CASSPYWRGNEQYF. The CDR3 bases are TGTGCCAGCAGCCCGTACTGGCGGGGGAACGAGCAGTACTTC. Combining the CDR3 with reference TRBV5-4 and TRBJ2-7 gives the whole variable domain ETGVTQSPTHLIKTRGQQVTLRCSSQSGHNTVSWYQQALGQGPQFIFQYYREEENGRGNFPPRFSGLQFPNYSSELNVNALELDDSALYLCASSPYWRGNEQYFGPGTRLTVT.

The V and J genes are TRBV2 and TRBJ1-5, with D possibly being TRBD1 (5 bases). There are 14 residues in the CDR3. V gave up 7 bases and J gave up 3 bases, with 13 bases separating them. Looked up from germline, CDR1 is SNHLY and CDR2 is FYNNEI. The chain's CDR3 is CASMPQGPNQPQHF. CDR3 bases: TGTGCCAGCATGCCGCAGGGACCCAATCAGCCCCAGCATTTT.

This clone was seen only once. This sequence joins TRBV6-1 and TRBJ2-7; TRBD1 is a possible D gene (5 bases). CDR1 is MNHNS and CDR2 is SASEGT in the germline V gene. The length of the CDR3 is 15 residues. The germline V and J ends were trimmed by 6 bases and 2 bases, with 17 bases remaining between them. The CDR3 here is CASREPGLATYEQYF. The DNA for the CDR3 is TGTGCCAGCAGAGAACCAGGGCTGGCTACCTACGAGCAGTACTTC.

This chain connects TRBV27 to TRBJ1-1, with D perhaps matching TRBD1 (5 bases). The ends were cut back, 8 bases at V and 1 base at J, with 14 bases in the middle. Germline V lookup: CDR1 MNHEY, CDR2 SMNVEV (reference sequence). The CDR3 runs to 14 residues. The CDR3 loop reads CASRPDRRNTEAFF. The CDR3 nucleotides are TGTGCCAGCCGACCCGACAGAAGGAACACTGAAGCTTTCTTT.

The rearrangement joins TRBV5-1 to TRBJ2-1; D perhaps matches TRBD2 (6 bases). Germline values: CDR1 SGHRS, CDR2 YFSETQ. The CDR3 is 16 amino acids. With 0 bases removed from V and 8 bases from J, the gap between germline ends came to 18 bases. In DNA form, the CDR3 reads TGCGCCAGCAGCTTGGCCAGGAGGGCCCAGCTCGATGAGCAGTTCTTC. Translating it yields CASSLARRAQLDEQFF.

CDR3 sequence (DNA): TGCGCCAGCAGCCAAGAACGGACAGGGGTTGGCTACACCTTC. Translation: CASSQERTGVGYTF. The J gene is TRBJ1-2, the V gene TRBV4-3; 9 bases agree with TRBD1. With V trimmed by 0 bases and J by 7 bases, 3 bases remained unmatched. CDR3 length equals 14 residues. Germline V gene sequence: CDR1 LGHNA, CDR2 YSLEER.

This chain links TRBV6-5 with TRBJ1-1; D uncertain. V lost 5 bases and J 0 bases, leaving 13 bases between the germline ends. The CDR3 is 15 amino acids. CDR1 is MNHEY, CDR2 SVGAGI, per germline. Here the CDR3 reads CASSPLRLVNTEAFF. Written as DNA, the CDR3 is TGTGCCAGCAGTCCACTGCGGCTGGTGAACACTGAAGCTTTCTTT.

This rearrangement joins TRBV2 to TRBJ2-2; tentative D call: TRBD1 (5 bases). The germline CDR1 and CDR2 sequences are SNHLY and FYNNEI. The V and J ends lost 0 bases and 5 bases respectively, with 10 bases between them. This CDR3 spans 15 amino acids. CDR3 residues: CASSEAAPGTGELFF. The CDR3 DNA reads as TGTGCCAGCAGTGAAGCGGCCCCAGGGACCGGGGAGCTGTTTTTT.

This clone appeared a single time. The chain recombines TRBV6-6 with TRBJ2-7, with 7 bases fitting TRBD2. In germline, CDR1 is MNHNY, CDR2 SVGAGI (reference sequence). There are 13 residues in the CDR3. V gave up 6 bases and J gave up 3 bases; unmatched junction bases: 5. Written as DNA, the CDR3 is TGTGCCAGCAGGCCGGGCGGGAGCTACGAGCAGTACTTC. Translating gives CASRPGGSYEQYF.

The chain employs TRBV5-1 and TRBJ1-1, with D possibly TRBD1 on 5 matching bases. This CDR3 has 13 amino acids. Trimming took 5 bases from V and 1 from J, leaving 9 bases between them. The germline CDR1 and CDR2 sequences are SGHRS and YFSETQ. CDR3 residues: CASRQTGNTEAFF. DNA for the CDR3: TGCGCCAGCAGACAAACAGGGAACACTGAAGCTTTCTTT.

This sequence joins TRBV5-1 and TRBJ1-2; 9 bases agree with TRBD1. Germline CDR1 is SGHRS and CDR2 is YFSETQ. V trimming: 4 bases; J trimming: 7 bases; junction bases outside the gene matches: 8. The CDR3 totals 14 residues. CDR3 sequence: CASSAGTGSLGYTF. CDR3 sequence (DNA): TGCGCCAGCAGCGCCGGGACAGGGTCGCTTGGCTACACCTTC.

V gene TRBV10-1 combines with J gene TRBJ2-7; D not resolved. This CDR3 is 11 amino acids long. The germline CDR1 and CDR2 sequences are WNHNN and SYGVQD (reference sequence). The V end lost 6 bases, the J end lost 2 bases, and 5 bases lay between the germline ends. The CDR3 region is CASSNTYEQYF. Written as DNA, the CDR3 is TGCGCCAGCAGCAACACCTACGAGCAGTACTTC.

The V and J genes are TRBV20-1 and TRBJ2-5; D call uncertain. The germline CDR1 and CDR2 sequences are DFQATT and SNEGSKA (reference sequence). The CDR3 runs to 11 residues. Trimming shortened V by 3 bases and J by 3 bases, and 5 bases separated the two germline ends. In DNA form, the CDR3 reads TGCAGTGCTAGGGCCGAAGAGACCCAGTACTTC. This sequence encodes CSARAEETQYF.

The chain couples TRBV5-1 to TRBJ2-5; D possibly corresponds to TRBD1 (6 bases). The tail of the sequence fits TRBJ2-7 better, so the J call may be wrong. Per the germline V gene, CDR1 is SGHRS and CDR2 is YFSETQ. This CDR3 has 13 residues. The CDR3 reads CASSLLTGTEQYF. The CDR3 nucleotides are TGCGCCAGCAGCTTGCTTACAGGGACCGAGCAGTACTTC.

The V call is TRBV7-8, the J call TRBJ1-5, with D perhaps TRBD1 (5 bases). Germline CDR1 SGHVS, CDR2 FQNEAQ. This CDR3 is 14 amino acids long. Trimming took 5 bases from V and 3 from J, leaving 11 bases between them. The CDR3 reads CASSETALNQPQHF. The CDR3 region has the DNA TGTGCCAGCAGCGAGACAGCGCTCAATCAGCCCCAGCATTTT.

The V gene is TRBV16, the J gene TRBJ2-4; D not resolved. V dropped 0 bases and J dropped 6 bases, with 9 bases sitting between them. CDR3 length: 14 residues. Germline CDR1 KGHSY, CDR2 FQNENV. DNA of the CDR3: TGTGCCAGCAGCCAATCGGGCAGCCCAAACATTCAGTACTTC. Translated: CASSQSGSPNIQYF.

This clone came up once. The V and J genes are TRBV7-2 and TRBJ1-4; 10 bases line up with TRBD1. The germline V gene encodes CDR1 SGHTA and CDR2 FQGNSA. V lost 5 bases, J lost 7 bases, and 7 bases stayed unmatched. The CDR3 has 15 residues. The CDR3 nucleotides read TGTGCCAGCAGCGCTGGACAGGGGGAAGGTGAAAAACTGTTTTTT. Its translation: CASSAGQGEGEKLFF.

V and J are TRBV15 and TRBJ1-4; possibly TRBD1 for D (6 bases). The CDR3 sequence is 16 residues long. Germline CDR1 reads LNHNV; CDR2 reads YYDKDF (reference sequence). Trimming cost V 2 bases and J 10 bases, with 20 bases left between them. CDR3 nucleotide sequence: TGTGCCACCAGCAGAACGGGGGGCGCCGGATTTGGAAAACTGTTTTTT. This translates into CATSRTGGAGFGKLFF.

This clone was seen once. In DNA, the CDR3 is TGTGCCAGCAGCGTAGGGGGCGCGGACACCGGGGAGCTGTTTTTT. Its protein product is CASSVGGADTGELFF. This rearrangement joins TRBV9 to TRBJ2-2, with D possibly matching TRBD1 (5 bases). Trimming took 0 bases from V and 3 from J, leaving 9 bases between them. This CDR3 is 15 amino acids long. Germline CDR1 SGDLS, CDR2 YYNGEE.

This chain uses TRBV18 with TRBJ2-5; perhaps TRBD1 as D (6 bases). The DNA end lines up better with TRBJ2-7; the J call may be wrong. From germline, CDR1 is KGHSH and CDR2 LQKENI. This CDR3 region has 13 residues. Here the CDR3 reads CASSPDRTYEQYF. In DNA, the CDR3 is TGTGCCAGCTCACCAGACAGGACCTACGAGCAGTACTTC.

The CDR3 loop reads CASSEGPSQYF. DNA of the CDR3: TGTGCCAGCAGTGAAGGCCCCTCTCAGTACTTC. The V call is TRBV6-1, the J call TRBJ2-4; no clear D. The length of the CDR3 is 11 residues. From germline, CDR1 is MNHNS and CDR2 SASEGT. V was pared by 1 base and J by 12 bases, with 7 bases between.

V is TRBV27 and J is TRBJ1-1; no definite D call. V shed 8 bases and J shed 1 base, with 8 bases lying between them. Germline V CDR1 and CDR2: MNHEY, SMNVEV (reference sequence). The CDR3 loop spans 12 amino acids. CDR3 in amino acids: CASGRRNTEAFF. In nucleotides, the CDR3 is TGTGCCAGCGGACGGAGGAACACTGAAGCTTTCTTT.

The chain employs TRBV6-5 and TRBJ2-5; D perhaps matches TRBD1 (6 bases). CDR1 is MNHEY and CDR2 is SVGAGI in the germline V gene. The CDR3 is 15 residues long. V lost 2 bases and J lost 5, with 15 bases in between. The DNA of the CDR3 is TGTGCCAGCAGTTACGCTACAGGGCTGGTGGAGACCCAGTACTTC. Its protein product is CASSYATGLVETQYF.